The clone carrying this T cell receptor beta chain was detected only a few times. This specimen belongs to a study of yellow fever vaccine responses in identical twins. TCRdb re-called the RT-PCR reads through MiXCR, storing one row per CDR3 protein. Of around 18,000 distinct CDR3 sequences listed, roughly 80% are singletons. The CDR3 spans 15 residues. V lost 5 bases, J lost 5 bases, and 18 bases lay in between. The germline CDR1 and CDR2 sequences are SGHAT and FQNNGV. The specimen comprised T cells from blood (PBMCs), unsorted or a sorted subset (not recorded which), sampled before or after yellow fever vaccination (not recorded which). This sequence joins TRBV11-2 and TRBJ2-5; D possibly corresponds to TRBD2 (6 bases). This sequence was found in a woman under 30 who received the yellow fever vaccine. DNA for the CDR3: TGTGCCAGCAGCCTAAATCTTCGGAGGGGCGAGACCCAGTACTTC. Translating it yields CASSLNLRRGETQYF.